This T cell receptor (beta chain) was captured by sequencing in a study of shared clonotypes between healthy human individuals. General study results and limits: Memory subsets had estimated richness that was generally smaller than that of naive subsets. A limitation of the genetic and exposure-history diversity represented arose from few donors.

For this clone: Its antigen is still unknown.

Germline CDR1 and CDR2: MNHEY and SMNVEV (reference sequence). The CDR3 has 14 residues. The germline V and J ends were trimmed by 8 bases and 7 bases, with 20 bases remaining between them. CD45RO-negative, CCR7-positively selected cells formed the naive CD8 fraction, excluding terminally differentiated effector memory CD45RA+ cells. The assay used deep level. Several immunoSEQ plates received, in even portions, the genomic DNA of each subset. Generated by immunoSEQ multiplex PCR, the TCRdb table keeps only in-frame clones and is missing some. The sample consists of around 1.9 million clones, under 95% of them appearing once.

The sequenced sample was naive CD8+ T cells from PBMCs. V gene TRBV27 combines with J gene TRBJ1-2; D is undetermined. The TCR was taken from a man younger than 30 in good health. Some clones in this sample may be carry-over from other donors' samples. Written as DNA, the CDR3 is TGTGCCAGCTCCCCGGGTCCTTCACCCACTGGCTACACCTTC. This translates into CASSPGPSPTGYTF.